This TCR beta chain was retrieved from a study of identical twins. The CDR3 totals 14 residues. Unmatched junction bases numbered 10, after V lost 5 bases and J lost 6 bases. Germline V CDR1 and CDR2: SGHTA, FQGTGA. TCRdb ran MiXCR on the 5' RACE reads and lists one entry per CDR3 protein. The table has hundreds of thousands of distinct CDR3 sequences, 24% seen once. This clonotype showed up just a few times. The same sample was also used in a study of T cells expressing NK-cell markers. That paper notes: Researchers got TCR beta repertoires out of sorted CD3+CD56+NKG2C+, CD3+CD56+NKG2C- and CD3+CD56-NKG2C+ T cells.

This receptor was identified in a young woman in good health. The sequenced sample consisted of CD4+ T cells sorted from blood. V gene TRBV7-3 combines with J gene TRBJ2-7; the match to TRBD2 covers 7 bases. CDR3 sequence reads: CASSAMSGVPEQYF. In DNA form, the CDR3 reads TGTGCCAGCAGCGCTATGAGCGGGGTCCCCGAGCAGTACTTC.